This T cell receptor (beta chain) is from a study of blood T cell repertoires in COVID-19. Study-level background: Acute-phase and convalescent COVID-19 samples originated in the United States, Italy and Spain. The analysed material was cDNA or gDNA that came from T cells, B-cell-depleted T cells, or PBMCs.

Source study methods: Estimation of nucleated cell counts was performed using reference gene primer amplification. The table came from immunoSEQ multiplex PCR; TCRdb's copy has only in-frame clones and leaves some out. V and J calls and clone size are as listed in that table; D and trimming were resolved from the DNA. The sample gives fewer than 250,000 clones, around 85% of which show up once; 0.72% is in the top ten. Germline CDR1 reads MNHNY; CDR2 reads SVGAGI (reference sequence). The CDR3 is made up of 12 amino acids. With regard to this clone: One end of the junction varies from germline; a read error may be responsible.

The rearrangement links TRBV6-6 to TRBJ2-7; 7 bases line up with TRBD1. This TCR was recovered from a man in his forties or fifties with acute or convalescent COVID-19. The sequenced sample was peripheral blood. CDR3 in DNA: TGTGCCAGCAGTCGCCTTAGACAGGGTAGGAGCTTC. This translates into CASSRLRQGRSF.